The present T cell receptor (beta chain) was sequenced within a study of cytotoxic CD8 clonotypes in ibrutinib-treated CLL. Study details: Among the patients, around ten presented as relapsed/refractory and around 15 as treatment-naive; around 18 showed unmutated IGHV. Treatment had run for a median around eleven months, range 6 to 36, when response samples were taken.

Sequenced by immunoSEQ multiplex PCR; TCRdb stores in-frame clones only, minus some. The table lists about 310,000 clones, 80% of them singletons, with 5.5% to 8% in the top ten. Study-level findings and limits: Clonality went up at ibrutinib response and then declined back toward baseline at progression. Baseline clonality, higher than in age-matched healthy donors, tracked circulating CD8+ T-cell counts.

As regards this clone: Its matching antigen is unknown.

The CDR3 totals 12 residues. The V end lost 4 bases, the J end lost 8 bases, and 11 bases lay between the germline ends. Germline loops: CDR1 GTSNPN, CDR2 SVGIG (reference sequence). This sequence was found in a human donor with chronic lymphocytic leukemia. The sequencing used PBMCs, collected before ibrutinib treatment. The chain carries TRBV30 and TRBJ1-4; possible D gene TRBD1, 5 bases. The CDR3, as DNA: TGTGCCTGGAATGGGGGGGGAGAAAAACTGTTTTTT. Translation gives CAWNGGGEKLFF.